The rows below give T cell receptor beta chains drawn from one sample of a study of CD8+ T cells in alopecia areata. Method: immunoSEQ multiplex PCR; TCRdb's copy keeps in-frame clones and lacks some. The sample lists 150,000 to 200,000 clones, roughly 60% occurring once. Sequencing was performed on CD4+ T cells sorted from blood, taken at week 24, from a patient treated with tofacitinib. Receptors were obtained from a human donor with alopecia areata. CDR3s include the opening cysteine and the closing phenylalanine or tryptophan. The D gene is left open where the match is weak. Clone size appears in some rows only: once, few, many, or a class for an expanded clone.

V gene	J gene	clone size	D gene	CDR3 protein	CDR3 DNA
TRBV4-3	TRBJ2-3	NA	TRBD2	CASSHSGGASDTQYF	TGCGCCAGCAGCCATAGCGGGGGGGCTTCAGATACGCAGTATTTT
TRBV14	TRBJ1-2	NA	NA	CASSHQGVGGYTF	TGTGCCAGCAGCCATCAGGGAGTTGGTGGCTACACCTTC
TRBV9	TRBJ1-6	once	NA	CASSVLISGSPLHF	TGTGCCAGCAGCGTATTGATTAGCGGTTCACCCCTCCACTTT
TRBV7-2	TRBJ2-3	NA	NA	CASSLLSRFTDTQYF	TGTGCCAGCAGCTTATTATCACGGTTCACAGATACGCAGTATTTT
TRBV7-3	TRBJ2-7	few	NA	CASSLDRQPPNYEQYF	TGTGCCAGCAGCTTAGACCGACAGCCGCCTAACTACGAGCAGTACTTC
TRBV6-1	TRBJ2-1	NA	NA	CASSEVLSEQFF	TGTGCCAGCAGTGAAGTCCTCTCTGAGCAGTTCTTC
TRBV4-3	TRBJ2-7	few	TRBD2	CASSTGTSVYEQYF	TGCGCCAGCAGCACCGGGACTAGCGTGTACGAGCAGTACTTC
TRBV11-1	TRBJ1-5	NA	NA	CASSQSRDQPQHF	TGTGCCAGCAGCCAGTCTAGGGATCAGCCCCAGCATTTT
TRBV29-1	TRBJ2-3	NA	TRBD1	CSVDKGATSTDTQYF	TGCAGCGTTGATAAGGGGGCTACTAGCACAGATACGCAGTATTTT
TRBV30	TRBJ1-1	NA	NA	CAWSVGTSNQAFF	TGTGCCTGGAGTGTAGGTACGTCCAACCAAGCTTTCTTT
TRBV29-1	TRBJ1-1	NA	TRBD1	CSVGDRQLNTEAFF	TGCAGCGTTGGGGACAGGCAACTGAACACTGAAGCTTTCTTT
TRBV11-2	TRBJ2-1	NA	TRBD2	CASSLDDWGLVTEQFF	TGTGCCAGCAGCTTAGATGATTGGGGACTAGTGACTGAGCAGTTCTTC
TRBV29-1	TRBJ2-3	NA	NA	CSVTPQGSHTDTQYF	TGCAGCGTTACACCACAGGGATCCCACACAGATACGCAGTATTTT
TRBV30	TRBJ1-2	NA	NA	CAWSPGTAGTYGYTF	TGTGCCTGGAGTCCTGGGACGGCTGGTACCTATGGCTACACCTTC
TRBV5-1	TRBJ2-2	NA	NA	CASSLERSSGELFF	TGCGCCAGCAGCTTGGAGAGGTCCAGCGGGGAGCTGTTTTTT
TRBV30	TRBJ1-1	NA	NA	CAWIRDTMNTEAFF	TGTGCCTGGATCAGAGATACGATGAACACTGAAGCTTTCTTT
TRBV2	TRBJ2-3	few	TRBD2	CASTRRTTGGTSTDTQYF	TGTGCCAGCACCCGAAGAACAACGGGGGGGACTAGCACAGATACGCAGTATTTT
TRBV29-1	TRBJ1-2	NA	NA	CSVGAAYTF	TGCAGCGTCGGGGCAGCGTACACCTTC
TRBV4-2	TRBJ2-3	NA	NA	CASSQATVGAGAQGTQYF	TGTGCCAGCAGCCAAGCTACCGTGGGGGCGGGAGCTCAGGGTACGCAGTATTTT
TRBV29-1	TRBJ2-2	NA	NA	CSVGNRAGTGELFF	TGCAGCGTGGGAAACAGGGCGGGAACCGGGGAGCTGTTTTTT
TRBV5-1	TRBJ1-2	NA	NA	CASSLGPDSYGYTF	TGCGCCAGCAGCTTGGGTCCTGACTCCTATGGCTACACCTTC
TRBV14	TRBJ1-2	NA	NA	CASSQDSTDYYGYTF	TGTGCCAGCAGCCAAGACTCGACCGATTACTATGGCTACACCTTC
TRBV14	TRBJ2-6	NA	NA	CASSQDRGTVSGANVLTF	TGTGCCAGCAGCCAAGACAGGGGTACTGTCTCTGGGGCCAACGTCCTGACTTTC
TRBV30	TRBJ2-7	few	NA	CAWSVTRVASYEQYF	TGTGCCTGGAGTGTAACCAGGGTGGCCTCCTACGAGCAGTACTTC
TRBV14	TRBJ2-3	few	NA	CASSPWGGTLPTDTQYF	TGTGCCAGCAGCCCCTGGGGTGGGACCCTACCCACAGATACGCAGTATTTT
TRBV10-2	TRBJ2-5	few	NA	CASSDRSGETQYF	TGCGCCAGCAGCGACAGGAGTGGCGAGACCCAGTACTTC
TRBV30	TRBJ1-6	NA	TRBD1	CAWGDRVGPSLHF	TGTGCCTGGGGTGACAGGGTCGGACCATCCCTCCACTTT
TRBV30	TRBJ2-7	NA	NA	CAWSRLEEQYF	TGTGCCTGGAGTCGCCTCGAGGAGCAGTACTTC
TRBV4-3	TRBJ2-1	once	TRBD2	CASSLIAGGLGEQFF	TGCGCCAGCAGCCTCATAGCGGGGGGGCTTGGTGAGCAGTTCTTC
TRBV29-1	TRBJ2-5	NA	NA	CSVAKGPQETQYF	TGCAGCGTTGCGAAGGGTCCCCAAGAGACCCAGTACTTC
TRBV10-3	TRBJ2-1	few	NA	CAISRPQIPDEQFF	TGTGCCATCAGTCGACCCCAGATACCCGATGAGCAGTTCTTC
TRBV6-1	TRBJ1-6	NA	TRBD1	CASSGRQGSGSPLHF	TGTGCCAGCAGTGGCAGACAGGGGTCGGGTTCACCCCTCCACTTT
TRBV7-9	TRBJ2-2	few	NA	CASSFQGYSGELFF	TGTGCCAGCAGCTTCCAGGGTTATTCCGGGGAGCTGTTTTTT
TRBV10-3	TRBJ2-6	NA	NA	CAISEGNQGRVLTF	TGTGCCATCAGTGAGGGAAACCAAGGCAGGGTCCTGACTTTC
TRBV29-1	TRBJ1-5	few	NA	CSVARGEGQPQHF	TGCAGCGTTGCCCGGGGGGAAGGTCAGCCCCAGCATTTT
TRBV5-6	TRBJ1-1	once	NA	CASSDPAGKGKNTEAFF	TGTGCCAGCAGCGACCCGGCGGGGAAGGGGAAGAACACTGAAGCTTTCTTT
TRBV7-9	TRBJ1-2	NA	NA	CASSLVGGRNGYTF	TGTGCCAGCAGCTTAGTCGGTGGAAGGAATGGCTACACCTTC
TRBV30	TRBJ2-2	NA	NA	CAWFRGTGELFF	TGTGCCTGGTTCAGGGGAACCGGGGAGCTGTTTTTT
TRBV27	TRBJ2-6	NA	NA	CASSPRVAGANVLTF	TGTGCCAGCAGTCCGAGGGTTGCTGGGGCCAACGTCCTGACTTTC
TRBV4-3	TRBJ2-2	NA	TRBD1	CASSPQTGGPGELFF	TGCGCCAGCAGCCCCCAGACAGGGGGACCCGGGGAGCTGTTTTTT